This T cell receptor beta chain was sequenced for a study of Graves' ophthalmopathy and Graves' hyperthyroidism. Study observations and caveats: Clonotypes were expanded in thyroid at above 0.001 frequency, and most also appeared in blood.

In this cohort, patients with other autoimmune diseases, uncontrolled infections, pregnancy or lactation were excluded. The CDR3 extends over 15 amino acids. V lost 6 bases to trimming and J lost 3 bases; unmatched junction nucleotides: 7. Amplification targeted the TCR beta CDR3 regions, with RNA transcripts as the source material. Second-round multiplex PCR followed a first-round RT-PCR using HTBI primers. A single record per CDR3 protein comes from TCRdb applying MiXCR to the multiplex PCR reads. The top ten clones hold 44% of a sample with about 740,000 distinct CDR3 sequences, 35% to 50% of them seen once. This clonotype came up many times. The antigen remains undetermined.

The chain uses TRBV12-3 or TRBV12-4 and TRBJ1-5, with 8 positions matching TRBD1. The sequenced sample consisted of peripheral blood. The receptor was derived from an adult man with Graves' ophthalmopathy. CDR3 nucleotides: TGTGCCAGCAGAGCCGGGACAGGAGACAATCAGCCCCAGCATTTT. Translating gives CASRAGTGDNQPQHF.